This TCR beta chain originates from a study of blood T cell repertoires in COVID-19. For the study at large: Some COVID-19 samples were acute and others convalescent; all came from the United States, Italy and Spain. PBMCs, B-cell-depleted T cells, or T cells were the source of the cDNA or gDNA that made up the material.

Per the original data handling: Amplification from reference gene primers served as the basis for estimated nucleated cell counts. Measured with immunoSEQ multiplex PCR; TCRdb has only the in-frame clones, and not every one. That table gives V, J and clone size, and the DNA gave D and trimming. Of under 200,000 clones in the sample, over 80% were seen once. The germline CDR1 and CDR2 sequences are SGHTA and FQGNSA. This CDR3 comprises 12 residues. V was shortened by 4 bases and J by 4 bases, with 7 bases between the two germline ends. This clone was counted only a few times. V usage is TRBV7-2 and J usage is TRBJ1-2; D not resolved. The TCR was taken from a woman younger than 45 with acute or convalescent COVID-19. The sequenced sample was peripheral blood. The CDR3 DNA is TGTGCCAGCAGCTCCTTACTCTATGGCTACACCTTC. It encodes CASSSLLYGYTF. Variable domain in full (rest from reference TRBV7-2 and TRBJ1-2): GAGVSQSPSNKVTEKGKDVELRCDPISGHTALYWYRQSLGQGLEFLIYFQGNSAPDKSGLPSDRFSAERTGGSVSTLTIQRTQQEDSAVYLCASSSLLYGYTFGSGTRLTVV.